A selection of T cell receptor beta chains follows, all from one sample in a study of graft-versus-host responses after intestinal transplantation. Generated by immunoSEQ multiplex PCR, the TCRdb table keeps only in-frame clones and is missing some. The sample lists approximately 20,000 clones, about 89% occurring once. Sequenced material: bone marrow, taken roughly 130 days after transplant. Every receptor here comes from a human patient who received an intestinal transplant, so some T cells may come from the graft donor. Both conserved end residues are part of each CDR3. The order of the fields is J gene, V gene, D gene, clone size, CDR3 DNA, CDR3 protein. A D gene is named only where the DNA matches it firmly. Only some rows state a clone size, as once, few, many or a class for expanded clones.

TRBJ2-5	TRBV29-1	.	.	TGCAGCGTTGAGCTTTGGGGCAGCGGTACGGAGACCCAGTACTTC	CSVELWGSGTETQYF
TRBJ1-6	TRBV2	.	once	TGTGCCAGCAGTCCTTCGGGGCTTTTTTATAATTCACCCCTCCACTTT	CASSPSGLFYNSPLHF
TRBJ2-5	TRBV6-5	.	.	TGTGCCAGCAGTTGGGGGACGGAGCCCCTTCAAGAGACCCAGTACTTC	CASSWGTEPLQETQYF
TRBJ1-1	TRBV27	.	.	TGTGCCAGCAGTCTATACCCACAGGAACCCCCGAGGGACACTGAAGCTTTCTTT	CASSLYPQEPPRDTEAFF
TRBJ2-2	TRBV28	.	few	TGTGCCAGCAGTCCCAGGGTCGGCACCGGGGAGCTGTTTTTT	CASSPRVGTGELFF
TRBJ2-7	TRBV11-2	TRBD1	.	TGTGCCAGGGGGGACGTGGGACAGGGTCCCCCCTACGAGCAGTACTTC	CARGDVGQGPPYEQYF
TRBJ2-2	TRBV5-1	TRBD1	.	TGCGCCAGCAGCTTGCCCGGGACAGGAACCGGGGAGCTGTTTTTT	CASSLPGTGTGELFF
TRBJ1-2	TRBV6-5	.	.	TGTGCCAGCAGTTACGGGCAGACCAATGGCTACACCTTC	CASSYGQTNGYTF
TRBJ2-7	TRBV6-5	.	.	TGTGCCAGCAGTACATCGACAGGCCAGGACGAGCAGTACTTC	CASSTSTGQDEQYF
TRBJ1-2	TRBV5-6	.	.	TGTGCCAGCAGCTGGGTGGGGCAGGGCGTAAACTATGGCTACACCTTC	CASSWVGQGVNYGYTF
TRBJ2-3	TRBV19	TRBD2	.	TGTGCCAGTAGTATGGGGGGGACTAGCGGGAAGGATACGCAGTATTTT	CASSMGGTSGKDTQYF
TRBJ2-5	TRBV2	TRBD1	.	TGTGCCAGCAGTGGACCCGGGGACAGGGGAAATTTTGAGACCCAGTACTTC	CASSGPGDRGNFETQYF
TRBJ1-5	TRBV19	.	.	TGTGCCAGTAGTATTTCTTACAATCAGCCCCAGCATTTT	CASSISYNQPQHF
TRBJ2-1	TRBV29-1	.	.	TGCAGCGTTGAAAGTTGGGATGAGCAGTTCTTC	CSVESWDEQFF
TRBJ1-5	TRBV15	.	.	TGTGCCACCAGCAGATCTGGAGGAGGCTCCAATCAGCCCCAGCATTTT	CATSRSGGGSNQPQHF
TRBJ2-7	TRBV19	TRBD2	.	TGTGCCAGTAGTGGGGGACTAGCTAGGACCCCCGAGCAGTACTTC	CASSGGLARTPEQYF
TRBJ2-3	TRBV7-9	.	.	TGTGCCAGCATGTACAGGCCAGATACGCAGTATTTT	CASMYRPDTQYF